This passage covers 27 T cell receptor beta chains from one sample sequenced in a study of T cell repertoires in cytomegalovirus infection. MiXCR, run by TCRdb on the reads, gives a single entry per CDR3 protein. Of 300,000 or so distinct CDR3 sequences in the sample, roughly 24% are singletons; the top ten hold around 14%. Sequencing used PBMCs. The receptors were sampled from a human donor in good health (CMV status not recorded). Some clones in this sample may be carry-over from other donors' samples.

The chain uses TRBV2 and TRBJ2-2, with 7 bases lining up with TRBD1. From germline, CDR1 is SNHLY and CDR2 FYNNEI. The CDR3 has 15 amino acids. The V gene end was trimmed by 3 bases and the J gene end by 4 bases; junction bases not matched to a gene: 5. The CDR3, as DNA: TGTGCCAGCAGTGACGACAGGGTGGGCACCGGGGAGCTGTTTTTT. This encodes CASSDDRVGTGELFF.

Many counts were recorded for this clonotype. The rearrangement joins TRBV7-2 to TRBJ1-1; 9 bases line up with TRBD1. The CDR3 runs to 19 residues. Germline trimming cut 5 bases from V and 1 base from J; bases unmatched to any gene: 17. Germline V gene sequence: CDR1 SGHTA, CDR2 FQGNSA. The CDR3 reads CASSIRAPGTGGTNTEAFF. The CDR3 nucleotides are TGTGCCAGCAGCATTAGGGCCCCCGGCACAGGGGGCACGAACACTGAAGCTTTCTTT.

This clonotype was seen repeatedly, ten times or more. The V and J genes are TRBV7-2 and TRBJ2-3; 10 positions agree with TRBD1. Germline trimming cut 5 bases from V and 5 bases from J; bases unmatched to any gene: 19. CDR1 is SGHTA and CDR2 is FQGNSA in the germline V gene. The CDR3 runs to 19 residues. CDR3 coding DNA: TGTGCCAGCAGCCTTGGGAATGACAGGGGGCGCTTGATGCAAGATACGCAGTATTTT. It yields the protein CASSLGNDRGRLMQDTQYF.

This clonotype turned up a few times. CDR3 DNA: TGTGCCAGCAGCTTACAGGGGGCGGACACCGGGGAGCTGTTTTTT. Amino acid sequence: CASSLQGADTGELFF. The gene calls are TRBV6-2 or TRBV6-3 and TRBJ2-2, with 9 bases aligning to TRBD1. Germline trimming cut 6 bases from V and 3 bases from J; bases unmatched to any gene: 5. This CDR3 is built from 15 residues. Germline lookup yields CDR1 MNHEY and CDR2 SVGEGT.

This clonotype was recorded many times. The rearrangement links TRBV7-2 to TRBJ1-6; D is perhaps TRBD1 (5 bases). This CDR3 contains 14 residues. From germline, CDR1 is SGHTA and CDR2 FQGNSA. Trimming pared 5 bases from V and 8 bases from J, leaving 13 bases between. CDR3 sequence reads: CASSLRDGDSPLHF. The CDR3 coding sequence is TGTGCCAGCAGCCTCCGGGACGGAGATTCACCCCTCCACTTT.

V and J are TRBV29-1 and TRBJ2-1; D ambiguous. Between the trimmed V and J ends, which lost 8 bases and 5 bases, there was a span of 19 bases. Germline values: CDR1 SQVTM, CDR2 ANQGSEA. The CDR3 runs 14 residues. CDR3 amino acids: CSPDSADGDNEQFF. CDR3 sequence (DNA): TGCAGCCCAGATTCGGCGGACGGAGACAATGAGCAGTTCTTC.

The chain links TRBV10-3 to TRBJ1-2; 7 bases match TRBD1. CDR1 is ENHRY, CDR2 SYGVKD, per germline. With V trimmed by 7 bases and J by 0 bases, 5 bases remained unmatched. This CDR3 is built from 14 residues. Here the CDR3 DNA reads TGTGCCATCACGACAGGGAGAGCTAACTATGGCTACACCTTC. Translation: CAITTGRANYGYTF.

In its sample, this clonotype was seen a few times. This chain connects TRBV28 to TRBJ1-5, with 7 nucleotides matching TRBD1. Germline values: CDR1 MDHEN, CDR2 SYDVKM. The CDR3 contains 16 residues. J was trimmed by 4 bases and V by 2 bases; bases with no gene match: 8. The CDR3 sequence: CASSLPGTVINQPQHF. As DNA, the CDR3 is TGTGCCAGCAGTTTACCCGGGACAGTGATTAATCAGCCCCAGCATTTT.

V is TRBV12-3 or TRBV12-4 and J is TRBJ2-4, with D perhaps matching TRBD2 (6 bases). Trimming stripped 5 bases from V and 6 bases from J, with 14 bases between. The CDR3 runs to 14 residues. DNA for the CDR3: TGTGCCAGCAGTCCGCCGGGACTTCTAAACATTCAGTACTTC. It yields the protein CASSPPGLLNIQYF.

The CDR3 sequence is CAVHDPNTEAFF. The DNA for the CDR3 is TGTGCCGTCCACGACCCGAACACTGAAGCTTTCTTT. The chain combines TRBV6-2 or TRBV6-3 with TRBJ1-1; D gene uncertain. Germline values: CDR1 MNHEY, CDR2 SVGEGT. V lost 11 bases, J lost 1 base, and 11 bases lay in between. The CDR3 is 12 residues long.

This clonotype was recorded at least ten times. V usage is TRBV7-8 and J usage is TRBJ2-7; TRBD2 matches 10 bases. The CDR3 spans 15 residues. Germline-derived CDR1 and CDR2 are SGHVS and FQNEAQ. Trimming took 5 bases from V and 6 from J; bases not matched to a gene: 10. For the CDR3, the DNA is TGTGCCAGCAGCCCCGCTAGCGGGAGAGGTCGCGAGCAGTACTTC. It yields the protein CASSPASGRGREQYF.

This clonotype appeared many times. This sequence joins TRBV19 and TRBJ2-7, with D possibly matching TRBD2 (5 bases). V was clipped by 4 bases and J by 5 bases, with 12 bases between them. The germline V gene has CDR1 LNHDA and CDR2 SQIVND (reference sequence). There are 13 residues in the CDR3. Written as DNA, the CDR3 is TGTGCCAGTAGTACCTTACTAGTAGACGAGCAGTACTTC. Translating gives CASSTLLVDEQYF.

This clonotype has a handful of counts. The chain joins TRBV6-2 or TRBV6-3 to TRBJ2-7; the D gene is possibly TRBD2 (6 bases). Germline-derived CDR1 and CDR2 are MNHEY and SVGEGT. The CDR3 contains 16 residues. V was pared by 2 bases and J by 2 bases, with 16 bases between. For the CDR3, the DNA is TGTGCCAGCAGTTACCCGGCAGGGAGGATCGCCTACGAGCAGTACTTC. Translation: CASSYPAGRIAYEQYF.

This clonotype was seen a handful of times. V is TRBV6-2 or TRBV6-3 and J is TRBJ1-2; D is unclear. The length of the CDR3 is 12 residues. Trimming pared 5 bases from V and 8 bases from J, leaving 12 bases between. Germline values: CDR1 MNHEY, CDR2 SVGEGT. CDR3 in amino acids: CASSNPRWGYTF. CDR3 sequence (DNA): TGTGCCAGCAGTAACCCCCGATGGGGCTACACCTTC.

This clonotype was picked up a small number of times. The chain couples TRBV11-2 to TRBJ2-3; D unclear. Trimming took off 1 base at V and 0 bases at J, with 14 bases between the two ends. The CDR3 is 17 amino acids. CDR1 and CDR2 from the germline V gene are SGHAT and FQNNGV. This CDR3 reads CASSLGQMSFSTDTQYF. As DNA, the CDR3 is TGTGCCAGCAGCTTAGGCCAGATGTCCTTTAGCACAGATACGCAGTATTTT.

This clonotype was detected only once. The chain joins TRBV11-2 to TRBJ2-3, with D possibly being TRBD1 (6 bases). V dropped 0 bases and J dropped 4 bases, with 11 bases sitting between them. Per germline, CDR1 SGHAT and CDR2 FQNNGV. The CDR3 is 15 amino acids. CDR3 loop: CASSLEGASADTQYF. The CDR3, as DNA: TGTGCCAGCAGCTTAGAGGGGGCTTCTGCAGATACGCAGTATTTT. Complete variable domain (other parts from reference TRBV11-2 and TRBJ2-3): EAGVAQSPRYKIIEKRQSVAFWCNPISGHATLYWYQQILGQGPKLLIQFQNNGVVDDSQLPKDRFSAERLKGVDSTLKIQPAKLEDSAVYLCASSLEGASADTQYFGPGTRLTVL.

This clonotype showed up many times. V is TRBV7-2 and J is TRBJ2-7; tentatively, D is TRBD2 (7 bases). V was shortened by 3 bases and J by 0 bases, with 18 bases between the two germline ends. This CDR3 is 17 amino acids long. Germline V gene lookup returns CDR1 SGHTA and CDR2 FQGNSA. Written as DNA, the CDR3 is TGTGCCAGCAGCTTGGGGGGCCAGCGGGGTACCTCCTACGAGCAGTACTTC. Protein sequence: CASSLGGQRGTSYEQYF.

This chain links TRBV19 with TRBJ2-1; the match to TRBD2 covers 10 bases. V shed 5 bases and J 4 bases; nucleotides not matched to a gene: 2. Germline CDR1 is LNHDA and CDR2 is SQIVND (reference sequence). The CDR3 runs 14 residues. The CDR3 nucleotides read TGTGCCAGTAGTTCGGGACTAGCGTACAATGAGCAGTTCTTC. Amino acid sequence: CASSSGLAYNEQFF.

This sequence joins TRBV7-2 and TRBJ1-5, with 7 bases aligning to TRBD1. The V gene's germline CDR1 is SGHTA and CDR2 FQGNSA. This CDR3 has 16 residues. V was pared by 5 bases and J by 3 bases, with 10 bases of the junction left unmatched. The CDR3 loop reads CASSLSGTANNQPQHF. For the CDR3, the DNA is TGTGCCAGCAGCCTCTCCGGGACAGCGAACAATCAGCCCCAGCATTTT.

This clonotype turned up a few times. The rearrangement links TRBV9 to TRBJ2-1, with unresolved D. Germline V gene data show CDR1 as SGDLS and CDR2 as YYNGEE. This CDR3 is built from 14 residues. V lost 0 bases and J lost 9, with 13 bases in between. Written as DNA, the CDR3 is TGTGCCAGCAGCGTAGATTCCCTAGTCGGTGAGCAGTTCTTC. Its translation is CASSVDSLVGEQFF.

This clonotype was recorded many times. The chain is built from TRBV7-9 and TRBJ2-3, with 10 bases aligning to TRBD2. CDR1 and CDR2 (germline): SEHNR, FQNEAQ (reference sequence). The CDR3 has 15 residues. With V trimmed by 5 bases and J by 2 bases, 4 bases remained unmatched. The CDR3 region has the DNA TGTGCCAGCAGCCCTAGCGGGGGCCCCACAGATACGCAGTATTTT. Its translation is CASSPSGGPTDTQYF.

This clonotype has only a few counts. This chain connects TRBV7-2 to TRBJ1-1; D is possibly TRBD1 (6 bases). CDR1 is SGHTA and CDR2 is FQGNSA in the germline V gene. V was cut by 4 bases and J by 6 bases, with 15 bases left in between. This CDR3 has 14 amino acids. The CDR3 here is CASSSRRGTAEAFF. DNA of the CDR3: TGTGCCAGCAGCTCCCGTAGGGGGACTGCTGAAGCTTTCTTT.

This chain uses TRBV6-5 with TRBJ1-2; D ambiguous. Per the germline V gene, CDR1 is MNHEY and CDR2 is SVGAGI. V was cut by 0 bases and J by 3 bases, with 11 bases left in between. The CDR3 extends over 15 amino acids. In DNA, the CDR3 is TGTGCCAGCAGTTACTCAGGCCGAGCGGACTATGGCTACACCTTC. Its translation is CASSYSGRADYGYTF.

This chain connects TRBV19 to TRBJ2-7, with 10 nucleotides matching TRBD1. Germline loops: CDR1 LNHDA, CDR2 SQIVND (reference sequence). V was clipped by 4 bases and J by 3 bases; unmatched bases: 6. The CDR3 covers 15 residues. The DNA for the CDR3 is TGTGCCAGTAGTACGCCGGGACAGGGGTACTACGAGCAGTACTTC. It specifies CASSTPGQGYYEQYF.

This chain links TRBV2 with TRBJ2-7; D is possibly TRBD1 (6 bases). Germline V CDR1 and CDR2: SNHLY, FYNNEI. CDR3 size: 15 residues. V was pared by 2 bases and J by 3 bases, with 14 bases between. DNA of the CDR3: TGTGCCAGCAGTGAATCTTGGCCAGGGGTCTACGAGCAGTACTTC. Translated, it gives CASSESWPGVYEQYF.

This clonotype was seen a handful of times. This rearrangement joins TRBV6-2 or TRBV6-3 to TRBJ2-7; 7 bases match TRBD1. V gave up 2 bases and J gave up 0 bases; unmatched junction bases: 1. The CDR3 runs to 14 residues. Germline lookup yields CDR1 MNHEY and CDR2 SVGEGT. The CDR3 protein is CASSYTGDSYEQYF. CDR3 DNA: TGTGCCAGCAGTTACACAGGGGACTCCTACGAGCAGTACTTC.

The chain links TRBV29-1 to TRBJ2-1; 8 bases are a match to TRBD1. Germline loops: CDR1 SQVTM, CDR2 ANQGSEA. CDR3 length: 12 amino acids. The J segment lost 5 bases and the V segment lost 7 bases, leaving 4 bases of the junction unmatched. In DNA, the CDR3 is TGCAGCGGACAGGGGTTCAACAATGAGCAGTTCTTC. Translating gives CSGQGFNNEQFF.